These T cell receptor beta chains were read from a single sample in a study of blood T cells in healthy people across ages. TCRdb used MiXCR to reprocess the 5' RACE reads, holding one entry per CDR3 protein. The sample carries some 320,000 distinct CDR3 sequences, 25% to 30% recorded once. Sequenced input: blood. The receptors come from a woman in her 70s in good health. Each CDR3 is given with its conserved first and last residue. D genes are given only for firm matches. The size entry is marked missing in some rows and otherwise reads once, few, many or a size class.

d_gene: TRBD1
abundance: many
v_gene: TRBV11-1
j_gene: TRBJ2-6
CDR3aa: CASSSTYIQLRDRVRNGANVLTF
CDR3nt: TGTGCCAGCAGCTCCACTTACATACAACTCCGGGACAGGGTTCGTAATGGGGCCAACGTCCTGACTTTC

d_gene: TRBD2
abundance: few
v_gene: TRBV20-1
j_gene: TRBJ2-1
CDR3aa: CSARGGLGEDEQFF
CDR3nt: TGCAGTGCTAGAGGGGGACTAGGGGAGGATGAGCAGTTCTTC

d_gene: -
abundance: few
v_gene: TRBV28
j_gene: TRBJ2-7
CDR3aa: CASSFPGNSYEQYF
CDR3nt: TGTGCCAGCAGTTTCCCCGGAAACTCCTACGAGCAGTACTTC

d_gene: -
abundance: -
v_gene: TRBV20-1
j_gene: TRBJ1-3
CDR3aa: CSTRDAAGSGNTIYF
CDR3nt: TGCAGTACTAGAGATGCGGCGGGCTCTGGAAACACCATATATTTT

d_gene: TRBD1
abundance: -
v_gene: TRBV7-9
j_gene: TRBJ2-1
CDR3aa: CASSQTAGTGYYNEQFF
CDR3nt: TGTGCCAGCAGCCAAACAGCCGGGACAGGGTATTACAATGAGCAGTTCTTC

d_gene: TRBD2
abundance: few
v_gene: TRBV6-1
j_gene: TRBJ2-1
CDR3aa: CAIVGSGNFLEQFF
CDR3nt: TGTGCCATCGTTGGGAGCGGGAATTTTCTTGAGCAGTTCTTC

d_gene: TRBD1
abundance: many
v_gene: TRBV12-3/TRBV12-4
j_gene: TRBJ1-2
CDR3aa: CASSRTGSYGYTF
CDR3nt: TGTGCCAGCAGTCGGACAGGCAGCTATGGCTACACCTTC

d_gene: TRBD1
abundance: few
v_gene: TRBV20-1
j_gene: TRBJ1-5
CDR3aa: CSARPGGSGNQPQHF
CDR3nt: TGCAGTGCACGACCAGGGGGCAGTGGCAATCAGCCCCAGCATTTT

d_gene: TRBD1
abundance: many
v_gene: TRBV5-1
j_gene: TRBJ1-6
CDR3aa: CASSLTTGVGGNSPLHF
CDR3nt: TGCGCCAGCAGCTTGACAACAGGGGTCGGGGGAAACTCACCCCTCCACTTT

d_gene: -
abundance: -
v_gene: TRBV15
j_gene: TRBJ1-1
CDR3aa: CATSRVYGEAFF
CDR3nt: TGTGCCACCAGCAGAGTGTACGGGGAAGCTTTCTTT

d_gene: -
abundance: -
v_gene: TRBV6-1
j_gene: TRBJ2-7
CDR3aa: CASRKDSYEQYF
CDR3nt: TGTGCCAGCAGAAAGGACAGCTACGAGCAGTACTTC

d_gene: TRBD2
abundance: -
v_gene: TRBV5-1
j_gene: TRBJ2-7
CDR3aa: CASSLVASGSAPEQYF
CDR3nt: TGCGCCAGCAGCTTGGTAGCGAGCGGGAGTGCACCCGAGCAGTACTTC

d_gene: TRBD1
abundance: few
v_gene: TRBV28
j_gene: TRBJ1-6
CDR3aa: CASTGGTGKGSPLHF
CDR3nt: TGTGCCAGCACAGGGGGGACAGGGAAAGGTTCACCCCTCCACTTT

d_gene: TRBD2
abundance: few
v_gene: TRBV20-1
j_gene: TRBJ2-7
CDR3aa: CSAKLTSGSYEQYF
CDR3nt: TGCAGTGCTAAGCTTACTAGCGGGAGCTACGAGCAGTACTTC

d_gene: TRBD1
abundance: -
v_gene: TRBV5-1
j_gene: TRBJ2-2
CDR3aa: CASSNDRGQGGELFF
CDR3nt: TGCGCCAGCAGCAACGACAGGGGGCAGGGCGGGGAGCTGTTTTTT

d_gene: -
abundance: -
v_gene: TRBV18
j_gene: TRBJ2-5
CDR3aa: CASSPTNAQETQYF
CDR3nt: TGTGCCAGCTCACCTACTAACGCCCAAGAGACCCAGTACTTC

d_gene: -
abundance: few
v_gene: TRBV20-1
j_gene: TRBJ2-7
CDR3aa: CSAQRLDQAYEQYF
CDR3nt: TGCAGTGCTCAAAGATTGGACCAAGCCTACGAGCAGTACTTC

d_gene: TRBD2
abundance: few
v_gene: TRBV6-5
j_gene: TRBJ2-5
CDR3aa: CASSYLASGRASAETQYF
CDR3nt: TGTGCCAGCAGTTACCTTGCTAGCGGGAGGGCCTCTGCGGAGACCCAGTACTTC

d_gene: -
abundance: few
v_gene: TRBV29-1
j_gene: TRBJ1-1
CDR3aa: CSVPTGTEAFF
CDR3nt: TGCAGCGTTCCCACGGGCACTGAAGCTTTCTTT

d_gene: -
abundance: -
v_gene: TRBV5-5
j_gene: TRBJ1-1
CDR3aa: CASSPGDLNTEAFF
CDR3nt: TGTGCCAGCAGCCCCGGGGATTTGAACACTGAAGCTTTCTTT

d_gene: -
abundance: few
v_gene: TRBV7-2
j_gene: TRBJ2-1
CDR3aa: CASSLAVEYEQFF
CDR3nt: TGTGCCAGCAGCTTAGCCGTAGAGTATGAGCAGTTCTTC

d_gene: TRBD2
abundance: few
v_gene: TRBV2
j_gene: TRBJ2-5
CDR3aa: CASSEALADSQETQYF
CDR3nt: TGTGCCAGCAGTGAAGCCCTAGCGGATTCCCAAGAGACCCAGTACTTC

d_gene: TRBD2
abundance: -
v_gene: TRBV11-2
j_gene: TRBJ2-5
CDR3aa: CASSGGGLAGPSAQYF
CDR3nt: TGTGCCAGCAGCGGGGGGGGACTAGCGGGTCCCTCGGCCCAGTACTTC

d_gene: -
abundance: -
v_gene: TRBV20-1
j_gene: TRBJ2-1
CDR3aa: CSARVPESPDFNEQFF
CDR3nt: TGCAGTGCTAGAGTCCCGGAGAGCCCTGATTTCAATGAGCAGTTCTTC

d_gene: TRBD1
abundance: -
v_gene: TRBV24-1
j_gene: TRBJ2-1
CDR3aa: CATSDPTGAPLNYNEQFF
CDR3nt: TGTGCCACCAGTGATCCAACAGGGGCCCCCTTAAATTACAATGAGCAGTTCTTC

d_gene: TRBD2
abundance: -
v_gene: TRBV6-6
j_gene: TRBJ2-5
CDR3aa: CASSRQLAGGETQYF
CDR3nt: TGTGCCAGCAGCCGGCAACTAGCGGGAGGAGAGACCCAGTACTTC

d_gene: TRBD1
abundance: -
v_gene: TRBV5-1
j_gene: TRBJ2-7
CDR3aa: CASSFDQRQGSSYEQYF
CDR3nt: TGCGCCAGCAGCTTCGACCAACGACAGGGATCCTCCTACGAGCAGTACTTC